Here is one TCR beta chain with its context. What it binds is unknown. This table comes from immunoSEQ multiplex PCR, and its TCRdb copy is limited to in-frame clones, with some not included. The sample contains approximately 150,000 clones, 80% to 95% of which appear only once. This entry belongs to a study of T cell responses to AZD1222 COVID-19 vaccine. Study-wide results and caveats: Spike-specific TCR breadth and depth both grew after two AZD1222 doses.

The sequencing here drew on peripheral blood, taken 28 days after the second AZD1222 dose. The TCR originated in an adult who received the AZD1222 COVID-19 vaccine.

As DNA, the CDR3 is TGTGCCAGCATCACAACCGGAAACACCATATATTTT. It codes for CASITTGNTIYF. This chain connects TRBV28 to TRBJ1-3, with D unresolved. The CDR3 runs 12 residues. Germline V gives CDR1 MDHEN, CDR2 SYDVKM. V shed 7 bases and J shed 4 bases, with 8 bases lying between them.